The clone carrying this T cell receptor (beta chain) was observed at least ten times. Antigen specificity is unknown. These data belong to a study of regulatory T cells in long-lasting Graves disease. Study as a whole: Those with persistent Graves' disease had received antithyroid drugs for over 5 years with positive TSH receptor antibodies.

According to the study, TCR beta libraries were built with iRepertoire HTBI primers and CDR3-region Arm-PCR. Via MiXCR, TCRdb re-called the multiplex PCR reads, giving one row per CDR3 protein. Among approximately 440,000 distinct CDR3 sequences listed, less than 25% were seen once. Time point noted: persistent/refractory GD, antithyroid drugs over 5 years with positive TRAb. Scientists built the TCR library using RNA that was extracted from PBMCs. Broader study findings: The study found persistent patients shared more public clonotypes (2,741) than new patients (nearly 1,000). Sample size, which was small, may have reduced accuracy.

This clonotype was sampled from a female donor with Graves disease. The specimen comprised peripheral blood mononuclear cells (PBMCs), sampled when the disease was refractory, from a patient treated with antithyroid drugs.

CDR3 residues: CASTPYRVPVYEQYF. CDR3 DNA sequence: TGTGCCAGCACCCCTTACAGGGTCCCTGTATACGAGCAGTACTTC. This chain joins TRBV27 and TRBJ2-7; D perhaps matches TRBD1 (6 bases). Trimming took 7 bases from V and 4 from J, leaving 20 bases between them. There are 15 residues in the CDR3. Germline CDR1 reads MNHEY; CDR2 reads SMNVEV (reference sequence).